This T cell receptor (beta chain) was captured by sequencing in a study of CD8 T cells in Susac syndrome. Study observations and caveats: Individuals included in the TCR sequencing and HLA analysis were acknowledged by the study to be relatively few in number.

An input of about 0.5 to 1 ug of RNA was subjected to reverse transcription using random hexamers. TCRdb re-derived calls from the immunoSEQ multiplex PCR reads in MiXCR, one entry per CDR3 protein. The sample contains fewer than 100,000 distinct CDR3 sequences, 91% of which appear only once. In regard to this clonotype: Its cognate antigen is unknown.

Trimming shortened V by 4 bases and J by 9 bases, and 13 bases separated the two germline ends. Germline CDR1 reads SGHDN; CDR2 reads FVKESK. The CDR3 runs 13 residues. Sequenced material: CD8+ T cells from PBMCs. The sequence was obtained from a human donor with multiple sclerosis. The V and J genes are TRBV14 and TRBJ2-1; D is perhaps TRBD1 or TRBD2 (5 bases each). CDR3 residues: CASSREYGGEQFF. DNA for the CDR3: TGTGCCAGCAGCCGAGAGTATGGGGGTGAGCAGTTCTTC. Using reference TRBV14 and TRBJ2-1 for the parts outside the CDR3, the full variable domain is EAGVTQFPSHSVIEKGQTVTLRCDPISGHDNLYWYRRVMGKEIKFLLHFVKESKQDESGMPNNRFLAERTGGTYSTLKVQPAELEDSGVYFCASSREYGGEQFFGPGTRLTVL.